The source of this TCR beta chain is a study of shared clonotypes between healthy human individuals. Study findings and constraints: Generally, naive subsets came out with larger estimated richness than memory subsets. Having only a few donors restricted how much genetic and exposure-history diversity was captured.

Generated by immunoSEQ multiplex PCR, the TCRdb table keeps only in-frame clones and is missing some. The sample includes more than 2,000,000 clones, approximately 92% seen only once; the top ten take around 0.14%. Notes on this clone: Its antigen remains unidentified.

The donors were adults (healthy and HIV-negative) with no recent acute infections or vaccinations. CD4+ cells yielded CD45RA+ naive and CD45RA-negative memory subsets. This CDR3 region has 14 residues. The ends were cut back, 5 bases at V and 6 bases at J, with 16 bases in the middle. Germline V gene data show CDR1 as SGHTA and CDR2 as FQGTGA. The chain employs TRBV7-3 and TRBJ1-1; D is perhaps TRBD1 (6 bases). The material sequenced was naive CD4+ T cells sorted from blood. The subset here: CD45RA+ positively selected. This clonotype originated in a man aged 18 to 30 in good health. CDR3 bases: TGTGCCAGCAGCCCAGGGACATTAGGGTCTGAAGCTTTCTTT. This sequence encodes CASSPGTLGSEAFF.